A single sample is the source of the 14 T cell receptor beta chains below, sequenced in a study of OX40 agonist ivuxolimab in advanced cancers. Sequencing used immunoSEQ multiplex PCR; TCRdb keeps in-frame clones, though not all of them. The sample yields tens of thousands of clones, 70% to 85% seen once. Sequencing was performed on CD4+ or CD8+ T cells sorted from blood, taken in a trial of the OX40 agonist ivuxolimab. The receptors were gathered from an adult with an advanced solid tumor such as melanoma, head and neck, liver or kidney cancer.

This chain connects TRBV5-1 to TRBJ2-3; no reliable D call. The CDR3 has 16 amino acids. Germline CDR1 SGHRS, CDR2 YFSETQ. V gave up 0 bases and J gave up 0 bases, with 11 bases separating them. This CDR3 is CASSLGPGPSTDTQYF. For the CDR3, the DNA is TGCGCCAGCAGCTTGGGACCGGGCCCTAGCACAGATACGCAGTATTTT.

By sample fraction, this clone is medium-sized. This chain links TRBV7-9 with TRBJ1-3; the D is unclear. There are 15 residues in the CDR3. Germline V gene sequence: CDR1 SEHNR, CDR2 FQNEAQ (reference sequence). The V end lost 0 bases, the J end lost 4 bases, and 10 bases lay between the germline ends. The CDR3 loop reads CASSLASGSGNTIYF. The CDR3 DNA sequence: TGTGCCAGCAGCTTAGCATCCGGGAGCGGAAACACCATATATTTT.

Turning to this clone: An end of the junction does not agree with germline; a read error may underlie this. J is TRBJ2-5 and V is TRBV5-6, with 9 bases fitting TRBD1. The CDR3 covers 13 residues. Germline lookup yields CDR1 SGHDT and CDR2 YYEEEE. The DNA for the CDR3 is TGTGCCAGCAGCTTGGCAGGGACAGGGAAAGGTCACTTC. Amino acid sequence: CASSLAGTGKGHF. Full variable domain (rest looked up from reference TRBV5-6 and TRBJ2-5): DAGVTQSPTHLIKTRGQQVTLRCSPKSGHDTVSWYQQALGQGPQFIFQYYEEEERQRGNFPDRFSGHQFPNYSSELNVNALLLGDSALYLCASSLAGTGKGHFGPGTRLLVL.

The V and J genes are TRBV27 and TRBJ2-1; the match to TRBD2 covers 11 bases. The germline V gene has CDR1 MNHEY and CDR2 SMNVEV (reference sequence). Losses at the gene ends were 2 bases for V and 10 bases for J; bases not matched to a gene: 10. The CDR3 is made up of 16 amino acids. CDR3 residues: CASSLRGLAEITEQFF. The CDR3 region has the DNA TGTGCCAGCAGTTTACGGGGACTAGCGGAGATAACCGAGCAGTTCTTC.

The V and J genes are TRBV5-1 and TRBJ1-6, with 8 bases aligning to TRBD1. J lost 8 bases, V lost 5 bases, and 6 bases had no gene match. The length of the CDR3 is 14 residues. Germline CDR1 is SGHRS and CDR2 is YFSETQ. Here the CDR3 reads CASRPGQAYSPLHF. CDR3 DNA sequence: TGCGCCAGCAGGCCGGGACAGGCCTATTCACCCCTCCACTTT.

The V gene is TRBV6-6, the J gene TRBJ2-5; 10 bases line up with TRBD1. Germline lookup yields CDR1 MNHNY and CDR2 SVGAGI (reference sequence). The CDR3 is 15 residues long. Germline trimming cut 6 bases from V and 5 bases from J; bases unmatched to any gene: 9. This CDR3 reads CASRQTGGAGETQYF. CDR3 nucleotide sequence: TGTGCCAGCAGACAGACAGGGGGCGCAGGGGAGACCCAGTACTTC.

The genes are TRBV28 and TRBJ1-5, with D possibly being TRBD1 (5 bases). The CDR3 spans 15 residues. The germline gives CDR1 MDHEN, CDR2 SYDVKM. The V gene lost 1 base and the J gene lost 4 bases, with 11 bases spanning the gap. Written as DNA, the CDR3 is TGTGCCAGCAGTTTATCCCAGGGTCTAAATCAGCCCCAGCATTTT. This gives the protein CASSLSQGLNQPQHF. The full variable domain, completed using reference TRBV28 and TRBJ1-5, is DVKVTQSSRYLVKRTGEKVFLECVQDMDHENMFWYRQDPGLGLRLIYFSYDVKMKEKGDIPEGYSVSREKKERFSLILESASTNQTSMYLCASSLSQGLNQPQHFGDGTRLSIL.

The CDR3 loop reads CASSQETSGQFRETQYF. The CDR3 DNA sequence: TGCGCCAGCAGCCAAGAGACAAGCGGCCAATTTAGAGAGACCCAGTACTTC. This chain links TRBV4-1 with TRBJ2-5; weak D call: TRBD2 (5 bases). This CDR3 spans 17 amino acids. V shed 0 bases and J shed 4 bases, with 18 bases lying between them. The germline CDR1 and CDR2 sequences are MGHRA and YSYEKL.

About this clone itself: A junction boundary mismatches the germline segment, possibly from a read error. The genes are TRBV7-9 and TRBJ2-1; tentative D call: TRBD1 (6 bases). This CDR3 spans 15 amino acids. The germline CDR1 and CDR2 sequences are SEHNR and FQNEAQ (reference sequence). The CDR3 bases are TGCGCCAGCAGCCAAGATAGTTCAGGGGTGAATGAGCAGTTCTTC. It specifies CASSQDSSGVNEQFF.

The chain has TRBV18 and TRBJ1-4, with TRBD1 as a possible D gene (6 bases). The length of the CDR3 is 15 residues. Trimming took off 1 base at V and 7 bases at J, with 13 bases between the two ends. Germline lookup yields CDR1 KGHSH and CDR2 LQKENI. CDR3 protein: CASSPRSGEGEKLFF. CDR3 DNA sequence: TGTGCCAGCTCACCACGGTCAGGGGAAGGTGAAAAACTGTTTTTT.

The chain has TRBV5-5 and TRBJ1-1, with TRBD1 identical over 9 bases. V dropped 0 bases and J dropped 11; count of bases not matched to a gene: 8. CDR1 and CDR2 (germline): SGHKS, YYEKEE (reference sequence). CDR3 size: 14 residues. The CDR3 DNA is TGTGCCAGCAGCTTGGGAGGGGGACAGGGACTCGCTTTCTTT. Amino acids: CASSLGGGQGLAFF.

The V gene is TRBV6-5, the J gene TRBJ1-6; D remains ambiguous. This CDR3 spans 12 amino acids. V was trimmed by 2 bases and J by 13 bases, leaving 9 bases between them. The germline V gene encodes CDR1 MNHEY and CDR2 SVGAGI. The CDR3 here is CASSYGMGPLHF. The CDR3 coding sequence is TGTGCCAGCAGTTACGGTATGGGTCCCCTCCACTTT.

The chain joins TRBV19 to TRBJ1-2, with 12 bases aligning to TRBD1. V shed 5 bases and J 5 bases; nucleotides not matched to a gene: 6. The CDR3 runs 15 residues. Germline values: CDR1 LNHDA, CDR2 SQIVND (reference sequence). The CDR3 loop is CASSPGTGGLYGYTF. The CDR3 DNA reads TGTGCCAGTAGTCCCGGGACAGGGGGCTTATATGGCTACACCTTC.

The V and J genes are TRBV10-3 and TRBJ2-7, with TRBD1 identical over 10 bases. This CDR3 spans 16 amino acids. Per the germline V gene, CDR1 is ENHRY and CDR2 is SYGVKD. Trimming at V came to 5 bases and at J to 6 bases, leaving 13 bases not matched to a gene. CDR3 nucleotides: TGTGCCATCAGTTCCTCTCAAATGGGACAGGGGAGCGAGCAGTACTTC. Its protein is CAISSSQMGQGSEQYF.